This T cell receptor (beta chain) was obtained from a study of T cells in Graves' hyperthyroidism and ophthalmopathy. This clonotype appeared a few times. What it binds is not known. Authors of the study amplified TCR beta CDR3 regions from RNA transcripts. Using the HTBI primer set, a first-round RT-PCR was run on the TCR CDR3. TCRdb itself ran the multiplex PCR reads through MiXCR, one entry per CDR3 protein. The data show some 740,000 distinct CDR3 sequences, roughly 15% seen once. Notes on the study in general: Ophthalmopathy was separated from stable hyperthyroidism by a 13 V-J model. Most clonotypes expanded in the thyroid (above 0.001) were also present in blood.

Germline CDR1 DFQATT, CDR2 SNEGSKA (reference sequence). Trimming removed 4 bases from V and 5 bases from J; junction bases left unmatched: 10. The CDR3 extends over 14 amino acids. Graves' hyperthyroidism was deemed stable absent ophthalmopathy progression within 18 months. Aged 18 to 65, the patients had hyperthyroidism that was newly diagnosed and had lasted under 2 months. The sequence was obtained from a woman aged 18-30 years with Graves' hyperthyroidism. The chain combines TRBV20-1 with TRBJ1-2; the match to TRBD1 covers 7 bases. The sample was blood. As DNA, the CDR3 is TGCAGTGCTACACCACAGGGGATGGGTTATGGCTACACCTTC. This translates into CSATPQGMGYGYTF.